This T cell receptor (beta chain) was recorded in a study of OX40 agonist ivuxolimab in advanced cancers. About the study: Mean age roughly 65 years, range about 23 to 79; 82.7% male.

Study-wide points: The study observed clonal expansion of CD4+ and CD8+ blood T cells by week 6 at 0.1 to 3.0 mg/kg.

Method: immunoSEQ multiplex PCR; TCRdb's copy keeps in-frame clones and lacks some. The sample records tens of thousands of clones, about 85% being singletons. Baseline was the first blood sampling point, followed by cycle 4 day 1 and cycle 7 day 1. Germline-derived CDR1 and CDR2 are LNHDA and SQIVND (reference sequence). Deletions cut 2 bases from V and 11 bases from J, with 12 bases between. This CDR3 is 12 amino acids long. A word on this clone: Its cognate antigen is unknown.

The chain combines TRBV19 with TRBJ1-1, with TRBD1 as a possible D gene (5 bases). This TCR was recovered from an adult with an advanced solid tumor such as melanoma, head and neck, liver or kidney cancer. Sequencing was performed on CD4+ or CD8+ T cells sorted from blood, taken in a trial of the OX40 agonist ivuxolimab. CDR3 residues: CASSIWGLGAFF. As DNA, the CDR3 is TGTGCCAGTAGTATATGGGGCCTCGGGGCTTTCTTT.